This entry is about one TCR beta chain. Its antigen remains unknown. This record comes from a study of T cell responses to AZD1222 COVID-19 vaccine. Turning to the study itself: The analysis combined second doses at about 4 or about 12 weeks. Study-wide results and caveats: Once two AZD1222 doses were given, Spike-specific TCR breadth and depth went up. Nearly half of spike-specific TCRs reportedly go after variant regions that carry no mutations. Vaccine-associated CD4 TCRs spanned spike, dominant at 160-218 and 743-854.

V trimming: 5 bases; J trimming: 0 bases; junction bases outside the gene matches: 10. This CDR3 has 17 amino acids. From germline, CDR1 is MNHEY and CDR2 SVGEGT. The data were produced by immunoSEQ multiplex PCR, yet TCRdb's version contains in-frame clones alone and is incomplete. Found here are about 93,000 clones, 65% to 90% of them singletons; the top ten hold about 6%. The receptor was derived from an adult in good health. Specimen: peripheral blood, collected on day 0 of AZD1222 vaccination. The chain couples TRBV6-2 or TRBV6-3 to TRBJ1-5, with 7 bases lining up with TRBD1. CDR3 DNA: TGTGCCAGCAGTCAACCGGGACAGCACTATAGCAATCAGCCCCAGCATTTT. It translates to CASSQPGQHYSNQPQHF.